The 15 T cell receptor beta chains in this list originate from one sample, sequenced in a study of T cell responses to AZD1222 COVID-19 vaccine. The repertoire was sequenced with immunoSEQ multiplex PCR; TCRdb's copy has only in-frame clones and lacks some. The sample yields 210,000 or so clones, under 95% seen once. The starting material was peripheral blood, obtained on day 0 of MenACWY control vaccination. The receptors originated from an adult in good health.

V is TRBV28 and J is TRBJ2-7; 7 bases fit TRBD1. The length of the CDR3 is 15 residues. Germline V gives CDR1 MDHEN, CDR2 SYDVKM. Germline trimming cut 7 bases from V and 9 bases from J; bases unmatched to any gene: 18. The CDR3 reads CASTTVAGGNGAQYF. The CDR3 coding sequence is TGTGCCAGCACCACAGTGGCAGGGGGTAACGGTGCGCAGTACTTC.

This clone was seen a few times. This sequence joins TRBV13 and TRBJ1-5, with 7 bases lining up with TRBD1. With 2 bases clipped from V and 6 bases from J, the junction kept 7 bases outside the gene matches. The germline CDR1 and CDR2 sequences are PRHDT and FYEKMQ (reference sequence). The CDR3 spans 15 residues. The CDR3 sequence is CASSLKGAGGQPQHF. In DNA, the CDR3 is TGTGCCAGCAGCTTAAAGGGGGCGGGTGGTCAGCCCCAGCATTTT.

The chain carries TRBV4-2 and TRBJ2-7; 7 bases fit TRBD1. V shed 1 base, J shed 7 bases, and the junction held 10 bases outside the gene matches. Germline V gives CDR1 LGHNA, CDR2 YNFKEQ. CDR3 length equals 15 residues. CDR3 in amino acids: CASSQVTGNPGEQYF. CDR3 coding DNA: TGTGCCAGCAGCCAAGTGACAGGGAACCCCGGGGAGCAGTACTTC.

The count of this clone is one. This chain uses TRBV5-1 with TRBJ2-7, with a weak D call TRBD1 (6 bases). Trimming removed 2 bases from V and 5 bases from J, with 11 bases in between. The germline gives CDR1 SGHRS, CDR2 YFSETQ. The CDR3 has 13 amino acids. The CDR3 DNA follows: TGCGCCAGCAGCTTTACTGGGGGCAACGAGCAGTACTTC. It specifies CASSFTGGNEQYF.

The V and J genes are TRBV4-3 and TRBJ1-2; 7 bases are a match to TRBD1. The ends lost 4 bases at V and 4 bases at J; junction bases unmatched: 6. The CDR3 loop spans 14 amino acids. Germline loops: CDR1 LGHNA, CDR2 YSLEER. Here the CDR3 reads CASSRVTGPYGYTF. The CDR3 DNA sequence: TGCGCCAGCAGCCGAGTGACAGGGCCCTATGGCTACACCTTC.

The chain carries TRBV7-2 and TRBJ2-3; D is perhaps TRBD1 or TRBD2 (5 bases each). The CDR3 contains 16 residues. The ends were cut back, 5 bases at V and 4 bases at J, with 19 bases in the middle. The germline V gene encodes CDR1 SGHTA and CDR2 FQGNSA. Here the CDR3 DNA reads TGTGCCAGCAGCCCCTTTGCAGGGATGGGGGCAGATACGCAGTATTTT. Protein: CASSPFAGMGADTQYF.

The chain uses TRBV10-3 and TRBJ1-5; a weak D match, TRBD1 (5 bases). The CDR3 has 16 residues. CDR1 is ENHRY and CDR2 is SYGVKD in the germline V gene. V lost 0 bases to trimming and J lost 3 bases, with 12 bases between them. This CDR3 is CAISESGALFNQPQHF. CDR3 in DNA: TGTGCCATCAGTGAGTCAGGGGCCCTCTTCAATCAGCCCCAGCATTTT.

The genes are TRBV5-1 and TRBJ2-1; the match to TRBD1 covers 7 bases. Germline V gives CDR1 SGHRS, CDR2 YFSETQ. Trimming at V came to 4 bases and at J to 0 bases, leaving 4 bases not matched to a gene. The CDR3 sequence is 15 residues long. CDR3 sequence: CASSPGQSSYNEQFF. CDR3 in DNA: TGCGCCAGCAGCCCGGGACAGAGCTCCTACAATGAGCAGTTCTTC.

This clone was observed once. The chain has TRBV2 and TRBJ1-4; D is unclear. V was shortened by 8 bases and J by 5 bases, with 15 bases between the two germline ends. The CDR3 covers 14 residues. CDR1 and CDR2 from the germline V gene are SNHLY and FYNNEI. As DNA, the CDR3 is TGTGCCAGCCAGGATGGTAGAGGAAATGAAAAACTGTTTTTT. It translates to CASQDGRGNEKLFF.

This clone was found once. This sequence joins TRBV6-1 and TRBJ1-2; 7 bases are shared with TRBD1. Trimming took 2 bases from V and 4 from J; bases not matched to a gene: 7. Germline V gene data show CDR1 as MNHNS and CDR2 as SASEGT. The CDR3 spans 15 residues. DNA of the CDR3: TGTGCCAGCAGTGAACAGACAGGGTATGGCTATGGCTACACCTTC. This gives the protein CASSEQTGYGYGYTF.

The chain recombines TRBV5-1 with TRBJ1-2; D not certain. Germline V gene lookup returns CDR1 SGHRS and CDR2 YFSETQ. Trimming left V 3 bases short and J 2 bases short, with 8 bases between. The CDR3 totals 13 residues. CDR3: CASSSTENYGYTF. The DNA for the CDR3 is TGCGCCAGCAGCTCGACCGAGAACTATGGCTACACCTTC.

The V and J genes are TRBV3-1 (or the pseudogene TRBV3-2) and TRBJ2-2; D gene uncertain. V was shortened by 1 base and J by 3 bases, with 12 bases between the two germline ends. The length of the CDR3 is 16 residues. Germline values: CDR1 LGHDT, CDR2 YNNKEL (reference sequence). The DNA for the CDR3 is TGTGCCAGCAGCCAAGGAACCCCCTGGGACACCGGGGAGCTGTTTTTT. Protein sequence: CASSQGTPWDTGELFF.

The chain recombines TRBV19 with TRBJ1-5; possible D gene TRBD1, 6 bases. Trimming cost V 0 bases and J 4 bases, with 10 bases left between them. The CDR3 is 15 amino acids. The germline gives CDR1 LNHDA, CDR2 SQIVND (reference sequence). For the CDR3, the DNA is TGTGCCAGTAGTATAGATCAAGGGGGAAATCAGCCCCAGCATTTT. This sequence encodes CASSIDQGGNQPQHF.

The CDR3 coding sequence is TGTGCCAGCAGTTACCCGCCGCGGGTATCCTCACCCCTCCACTTT. Translation: CASSYPPRVSSPLHF. The rearrangement links TRBV6-2 or TRBV6-3 to TRBJ1-6; D unclear. CDR1 and CDR2 from the germline V gene are MNHEY and SVGEGT. The ends were cut back, 2 bases at V and 10 bases at J, with 15 bases in the middle. The CDR3 runs to 15 residues.

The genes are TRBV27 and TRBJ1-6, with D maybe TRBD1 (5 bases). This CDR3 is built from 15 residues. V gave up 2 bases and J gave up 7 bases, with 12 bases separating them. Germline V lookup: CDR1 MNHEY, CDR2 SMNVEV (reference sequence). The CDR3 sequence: CASSLVGPHNSPLHF. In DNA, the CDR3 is TGTGCCAGCAGTTTAGTGGGACCTCACAATTCACCCCTCCACTTT.